This T cell receptor beta chain was obtained from a study of OX40 agonist ivuxolimab in advanced cancers. Turning to the study itself: People in dose escalation had one of these cancers: hepatocellular carcinoma, melanoma, renal cell or head and neck cancer. Findings of the study overall: CD4+ T cells averaged fewer expanded clones than CD8+ T cells. The antigen specificity of the peripheral T cells (those that were expanded) was not determined.

Regarding this clone: The antigen remains undetermined.

The ends lost 6 bases at V and 4 bases at J; junction bases unmatched: 10. Germline V gives CDR1 SGDLS, CDR2 YYNGEE. The CDR3 runs to 16 residues. Using immunoSEQ multiplex PCR, the repertoire was profiled, and TCRdb retains in-frame clones only, with some absent. The sample lists 99,000 or so clones, around 95% occurring once. The specimen comprised CD4+ or CD8+ T cells sorted from blood, sampled in a trial of the OX40 agonist ivuxolimab. The TCR comes from an adult with an advanced solid tumor such as melanoma, head and neck, liver or kidney cancer. The rearrangement uses TRBV9 and TRBJ2-1; 10 bases align to TRBD2. The chain's CDR3 is CASTEVPTSGYNEQFF. The DNA of the CDR3 is TGTGCCAGCACCGAGGTACCGACTAGCGGGTACAATGAGCAGTTCTTC.